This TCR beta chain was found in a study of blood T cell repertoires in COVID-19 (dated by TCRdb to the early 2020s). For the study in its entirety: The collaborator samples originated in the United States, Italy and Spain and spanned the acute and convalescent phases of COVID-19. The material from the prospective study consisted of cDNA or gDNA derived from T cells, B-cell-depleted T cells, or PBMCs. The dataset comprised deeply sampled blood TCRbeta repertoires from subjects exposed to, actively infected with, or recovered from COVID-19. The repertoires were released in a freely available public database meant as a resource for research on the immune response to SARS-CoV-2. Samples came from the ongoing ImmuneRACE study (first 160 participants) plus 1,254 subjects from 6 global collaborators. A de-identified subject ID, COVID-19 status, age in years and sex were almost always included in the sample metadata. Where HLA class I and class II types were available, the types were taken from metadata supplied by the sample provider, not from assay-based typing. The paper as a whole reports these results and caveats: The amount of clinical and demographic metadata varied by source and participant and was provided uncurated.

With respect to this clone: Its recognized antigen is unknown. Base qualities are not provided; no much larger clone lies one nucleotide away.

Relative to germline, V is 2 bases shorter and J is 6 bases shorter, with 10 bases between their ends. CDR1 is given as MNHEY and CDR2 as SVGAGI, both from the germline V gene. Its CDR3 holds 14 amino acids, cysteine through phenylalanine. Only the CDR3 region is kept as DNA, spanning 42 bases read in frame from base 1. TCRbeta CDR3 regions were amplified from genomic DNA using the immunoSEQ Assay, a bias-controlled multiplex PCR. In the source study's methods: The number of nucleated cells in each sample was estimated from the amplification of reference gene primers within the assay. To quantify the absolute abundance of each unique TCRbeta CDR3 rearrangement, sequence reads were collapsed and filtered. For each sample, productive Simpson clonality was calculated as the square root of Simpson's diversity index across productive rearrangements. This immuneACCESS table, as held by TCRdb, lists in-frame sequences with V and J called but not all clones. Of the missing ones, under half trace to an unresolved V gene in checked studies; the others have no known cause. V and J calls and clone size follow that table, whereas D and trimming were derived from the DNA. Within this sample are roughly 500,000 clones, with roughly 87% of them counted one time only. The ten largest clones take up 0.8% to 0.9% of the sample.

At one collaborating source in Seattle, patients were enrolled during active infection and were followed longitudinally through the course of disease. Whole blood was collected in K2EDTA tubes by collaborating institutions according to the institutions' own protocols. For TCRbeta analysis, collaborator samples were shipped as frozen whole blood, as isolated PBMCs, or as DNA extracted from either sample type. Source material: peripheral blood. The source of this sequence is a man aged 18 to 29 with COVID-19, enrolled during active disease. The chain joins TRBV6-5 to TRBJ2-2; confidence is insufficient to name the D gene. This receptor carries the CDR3 CASSYRRSAGELFF. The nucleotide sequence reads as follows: TGTGCCAGCAGTTACCGCAGGTCCGCCGGGGAGCTGTTTTTT.